Listed below are T cell receptor beta chains from one sample, sequenced in a study of blood T cell repertoires in COVID-19. Sequencing used immunoSEQ multiplex PCR; TCRdb keeps in-frame clones, though not all of them. The top ten hold about 0.58% of the sample, which has 180,000 or so clones, nearly 90% seen once. Sequences were obtained from peripheral blood. All receptors come from a man over 45 with acute or convalescent COVID-19. Each CDR3 is given with its conserved first and last residue. The D gene is left open where the match is weak. Only some rows state a clone size, as once, few, many or a class for expanded clones.

clone size: NA
D gene: NA
J gene: TRBJ1-4
V gene: TRBV19
CDR3 protein: CASTTPREKLFF
CDR3 DNA: TGTGCCAGTACCACCCCGCGGGAAAAACTGTTTTTT

clone size: NA
D gene: TRBD2
J gene: TRBJ2-1
V gene: TRBV4-3
CDR3 protein: CASSREAGGFDEQFF
CDR3 DNA: TGCGCCAGCAGCCGAGAAGCGGGGGGTTTCGATGAGCAGTTCTTC

clone size: NA
D gene: NA
J gene: TRBJ1-5
V gene: TRBV6-1
CDR3 protein: CASSEGHHNQPQHF
CDR3 DNA: TGTGCCAGCAGTGAAGGACACCACAATCAGCCCCAGCATTTT

clone size: NA
D gene: TRBD1
J gene: TRBJ1-2
V gene: TRBV27
CDR3 protein: CASSRQGDNYGYTF
CDR3 DNA: TGTGCCAGCAGTAGACAGGGAGACAACTATGGCTACACCTTC

clone size: NA
D gene: TRBD1
J gene: TRBJ1-2
V gene: TRBV7-9
CDR3 protein: CASSTGTATYYGYTF
CDR3 DNA: TGTGCCAGCAGCACGGGGACAGCGACATACTATGGCTACACCTTC

clone size: NA
D gene: NA
J gene: TRBJ2-7
V gene: TRBV25-1
CDR3 protein: CASSNYETVSYEQYF
CDR3 DNA: TGTGCCAGCAGTAACTACGAGACAGTCTCCTACGAGCAGTACTTC

clone size: NA
D gene: NA
J gene: TRBJ2-5
V gene: TRBV4-1
CDR3 protein: CASSQNPGAPQETQYF
CDR3 DNA: TGCGCCAGCAGCCAAAACCCAGGGGCTCCCCAAGAGACCCAGTACTTC

clone size: NA
D gene: TRBD2
J gene: TRBJ2-3
V gene: TRBV27
CDR3 protein: CASSLSWEGPGDTQYF
CDR3 DNA: TGTGCCAGCAGTTTATCGTGGGAGGGCCCCGGAGATACGCAGTATTTT

clone size: once
D gene: NA
J gene: TRBJ1-6
V gene: TRBV10-3
CDR3 protein: CAISGSDRFNSPLHF
CDR3 DNA: TGTGCCATCAGTGGATCGGACAGATTTAATTCACCCCTCCACTTT

clone size: NA
D gene: NA
J gene: TRBJ1-2
V gene: TRBV10-1
CDR3 protein: CASSDDGANYGYTF
CDR3 DNA: TGCGCCAGCAGTGATGACGGGGCTAACTATGGCTACACCTTC

clone size: NA
D gene: NA
J gene: TRBJ2-1
V gene: TRBV14
CDR3 protein: CASSQEGFYNEQFF
CDR3 DNA: TGTGCCAGCAGCCAGGAGGGGTTCTACAATGAGCAGTTCTTC

clone size: NA
D gene: TRBD2
J gene: TRBJ2-3
V gene: TRBV7-2
CDR3 protein: CASSLVAGGATDTQYF
CDR3 DNA: TGTGCCAGCAGCTTAGTAGCGGGAGGTGCCACAGATACGCAGTATTTT

clone size: few
D gene: NA
J gene: TRBJ2-7
V gene: TRBV7-8
CDR3 protein: CASSRRQTSLSYEQYF
CDR3 DNA: TGTGCCAGCAGCCGTCGACAGACTTCACTCTCCTACGAGCAGTACTTC

clone size: NA
D gene: NA
J gene: TRBJ2-5
V gene: TRBV7-2
CDR3 protein: CASSLLAWRETQYF
CDR3 DNA: TGTGCCAGCAGCTTATTAGCGTGGCGGGAGACCCAGTACTTC

clone size: NA
D gene: NA
J gene: TRBJ2-5
V gene: TRBV7-2
CDR3 protein: CASSHPKETQYF
CDR3 DNA: TGTGCCAGCAGCCATCCAAAAGAGACCCAGTACTTC

clone size: NA
D gene: NA
J gene: TRBJ1-2
V gene: TRBV28
CDR3 protein: CASSLALTGYYGYTF
CDR3 DNA: TGTGCCAGCAGTTTAGCCCTCACAGGGTACTATGGCTACACCTTC

clone size: NA
D gene: NA
J gene: TRBJ2-7
V gene: TRBV11-2
CDR3 protein: CASSSRNYEQYF
CDR3 DNA: TGTGCCAGCAGCTCCAGAAACTACGAGCAGTACTTC

clone size: few
D gene: NA
J gene: TRBJ2-1
V gene: TRBV2
CDR3 protein: CASSPTTIQNNEQFF
CDR3 DNA: TGTGCCAGCAGTCCAACAACCATACAAAACAATGAGCAGTTCTTC

clone size: NA
D gene: TRBD1
J gene: TRBJ2-7
V gene: TRBV9
CDR3 protein: CASTPGQGYEQYF
CDR3 DNA: TGTGCCAGCACCCCGGGACAGGGGTACGAGCAGTACTTC

clone size: NA
D gene: NA
J gene: TRBJ1-5
V gene: TRBV19
CDR3 protein: CASSIMGQLYSNQPQHF
CDR3 DNA: TGTGCCAGTAGTATTATGGGACAATTATATAGCAATCAGCCCCAGCATTTT

clone size: NA
D gene: NA
J gene: TRBJ2-7
V gene: TRBV7-2
CDR3 protein: CASSFPVTRRRINEQYF
CDR3 DNA: TGTGCCAGCAGCTTCCCGGTGACGAGGCGGAGGATAAACGAGCAGTACTTC

clone size: once
D gene: NA
J gene: TRBJ1-5
V gene: TRBV6-1
CDR3 protein: CASSEELAGGRQPQHF
CDR3 DNA: TGTGCCAGCAGTGAAGAGTTGGCAGGTGGGCGCCAGCCCCAGCATTTT

clone size: NA
D gene: TRBD1
J gene: TRBJ2-1
V gene: TRBV5-4
CDR3 protein: CASSRQGWDNEQFF
CDR3 DNA: TGTGCCAGCAGCCGACAGGGATGGGACAATGAGCAGTTCTTC

clone size: NA
D gene: NA
J gene: TRBJ2-5
V gene: TRBV2
CDR3 protein: CASSAGGPQETQYF
CDR3 DNA: TGTGCCAGCAGCGCCGGGGGGCCTCAGGAGACCCAGTACTTC

clone size: NA
D gene: NA
J gene: TRBJ2-7
V gene: TRBV15
CDR3 protein: CATSISGTSYEQYF
CDR3 DNA: TGTGCCACCAGCATTAGCGGTACCTCCTACGAGCAGTACTTC

clone size: NA
D gene: NA
J gene: TRBJ2-5
V gene: TRBV11-1
CDR3 protein: CASSLAPRRQETQYF
CDR3 DNA: TGTGCCAGCAGCTTAGCGCCTCGTCGGCAAGAGACCCAGTACTTC

clone size: NA
D gene: TRBD1
J gene: TRBJ2-7
V gene: TRBV10-1
CDR3 protein: CARGTGGPTYEQYF
CDR3 DNA: TGCGCCCGCGGGACAGGGGGTCCCACCTACGAGCAGTACTTC

clone size: NA
D gene: NA
J gene: TRBJ2-2
V gene: TRBV12-3/TRBV12-4
CDR3 protein: CASLLRGGGELFF
CDR3 DNA: TGTGCCAGCTTGCTAAGGGGTGGCGGGGAGCTGTTTTTT

clone size: NA
D gene: NA
J gene: TRBJ2-5
V gene: TRBV5-1
CDR3 protein: CASSWMGGAGYQETQYF
CDR3 DNA: TGCGCCAGCAGCTGGATGGGTGGCGCGGGGTACCAAGAGACCCAGTACTTC

clone size: NA
D gene: TRBD1
J gene: TRBJ2-2
V gene: TRBV5-1
CDR3 protein: CASSSPRSGTGAWTGELFF
CDR3 DNA: TGCGCCAGCAGCTCCCCCAGATCCGGGACAGGGGCGTGGACCGGGGAGCTGTTTTTT

clone size: NA
D gene: NA
J gene: TRBJ2-6
V gene: TRBV4-3
CDR3 protein: CASSQAAGANVLTF
CDR3 DNA: TGCGCCAGCAGCCAAGCCGCTGGGGCCAACGTCCTGACTTTC

clone size: NA
D gene: NA
J gene: TRBJ1-1
V gene: TRBV20-1
CDR3 protein: CSARRPEAFF
CDR3 DNA: TGCAGTGCTCGCAGGCCCGAAGCTTTCTTT

clone size: NA
D gene: NA
J gene: TRBJ1-1
V gene: TRBV27
CDR3 protein: CASSLSYRHLNTEAFF
CDR3 DNA: TGTGCCAGCAGTTTATCGTACAGACATCTGAACACTGAAGCTTTCTTT

clone size: NA
D gene: NA
J gene: TRBJ1-4
V gene: TRBV12-5
CDR3 protein: CASGSRLRFRNEKLFF
CDR3 DNA: TGTGCTAGTGGTTCTCGTCTCAGGTTTCGTAATGAAAAACTGTTTTTT

clone size: NA
D gene: NA
J gene: TRBJ2-3
V gene: TRBV3-1/TRBV3-2
CDR3 protein: CASSQDALSSKRTDTQYF
CDR3 DNA: TGTGCCAGCAGCCAAGATGCCCTTAGTAGCAAGAGAACAGATACGCAGTATTTT

clone size: NA
D gene: NA
J gene: TRBJ2-2
V gene: TRBV10-1
CDR3 protein: CASSVREYTGELFF
CDR3 DNA: TGCGCCAGCAGCGTACGGGAGTACACCGGGGAGCTGTTTTTT

clone size: NA
D gene: TRBD1
J gene: TRBJ1-4
V gene: TRBV6-5
CDR3 protein: CASSPGTGDEKLFF
CDR3 DNA: TGTGCCAGCTCACCCGGGACAGGAGATGAAAAACTGTTTTTT

clone size: NA
D gene: NA
J gene: TRBJ1-5
V gene: TRBV28
CDR3 protein: CASSPSPGGGHSNQPQHF
CDR3 DNA: TGTGCCAGCAGTCCATCCCCCGGTGGCGGCCATAGCAATCAGCCCCAGCATTTT

clone size: NA
D gene: NA
J gene: TRBJ1-1
V gene: TRBV27
CDR3 protein: CASGLRTEAFF
CDR3 DNA: TGTGCCAGCGGCTTGAGGACTGAAGCTTTCTTT

clone size: NA
D gene: NA
J gene: TRBJ1-6
V gene: TRBV28
CDR3 protein: CASRVSNSPLHF
CDR3 DNA: TGTGCCAGCAGGGTGAGTAATTCACCCCTCCACTTT

clone size: NA
D gene: NA
J gene: TRBJ1-4
V gene: TRBV7-2
CDR3 protein: CASSPRAGFGEKLFF
CDR3 DNA: TGTGCCAGCAGCCCAAGGGCGGGGTTCGGTGAAAAACTGTTTTTT

clone size: NA
D gene: NA
J gene: TRBJ1-1
V gene: TRBV6-5
CDR3 protein: CASRPQGSPFF
CDR3 DNA: TGTGCCAGCAGGCCACAGGGATCGCCTTTCTTT

clone size: NA
D gene: TRBD1
J gene: TRBJ1-5
V gene: TRBV6-5
CDR3 protein: CASSYYGTGGNQPQHF
CDR3 DNA: TGTGCCAGCAGTTACTATGGGACAGGGGGCAATCAGCCCCAGCATTTT

clone size: NA
D gene: TRBD1
J gene: TRBJ1-3
V gene: TRBV5-1
CDR3 protein: CASSSDRGSSGNTIYF
CDR3 DNA: TGCGCCAGCAGCTCGGACAGGGGGAGCTCTGGAAACACCATATATTTT

clone size: NA
D gene: TRBD1
J gene: TRBJ1-2
V gene: TRBV3-1/TRBV3-2
CDR3 protein: CASSREQGLGGYTF
CDR3 DNA: TGTGCCAGCAGCCGAGAACAGGGGCTCGGTGGCTACACCTTC

clone size: NA
D gene: NA
J gene: TRBJ2-4
V gene: TRBV10-2
CDR3 protein: CASSDWSSGENIQYF
CDR3 DNA: TGCGCCAGCAGTGATTGGTCCAGTGGGGAGAACATTCAGTACTTC

clone size: once
D gene: TRBD2
J gene: TRBJ2-7
V gene: TRBV27
CDR3 protein: CASSTRLAGDYYEQYF
CDR3 DNA: TGTGCCAGCAGTACCCGTCTAGCGGGCGACTACTACGAGCAGTACTTC

clone size: NA
D gene: NA
J gene: TRBJ1-3
V gene: TRBV19
CDR3 protein: CASSILDSPGNTIYF
CDR3 DNA: TGTGCCAGTAGTATTCTGGACTCCCCTGGAAACACCATATATTTT

clone size: NA
D gene: TRBD1
J gene: TRBJ1-5
V gene: TRBV19
CDR3 protein: CASSLDGTGIQPQHF
CDR3 DNA: TGTGCCAGTAGTTTAGATGGGACAGGAATTCAGCCCCAGCATTTT

clone size: NA
D gene: TRBD1
J gene: TRBJ1-2
V gene: TRBV5-6
CDR3 protein: CASSLLQGTPISRYGYTF
CDR3 DNA: TGTGCCAGCAGCTTGCTACAGGGGACCCCAATCTCGAGATATGGCTACACCTTC

clone size: NA
D gene: TRBD1
J gene: TRBJ2-5
V gene: TRBV3-1/TRBV3-2
CDR3 protein: CASSPLRGQGVGETQYF
CDR3 DNA: TGTGCCAGCAGCCCCTTAAGGGGACAGGGTGTAGGAGAGACCCAGTACTTC

clone size: NA
D gene: TRBD1
J gene: TRBJ2-1
V gene: TRBV7-2
CDR3 protein: CASSLNSGGNEQFF
CDR3 DNA: TGTGCCAGCAGCTTAAACTCAGGGGGCAATGAGCAGTTCTTC